This T cell receptor beta chain appears in the sequencing data of a study of OX40 agonist ivuxolimab in advanced cancers. Germline V CDR1 and CDR2: SGHRS, YFSETQ. The CDR3 is 14 residues long. Deletions cut 3 bases from V and 4 bases from J, with 13 bases between. Sequencing used immunoSEQ multiplex PCR; TCRdb keeps in-frame clones, though not all of them. The sample yields about 72,000 clones, about 88% seen once. V and J are TRBV5-1 and TRBJ2-5; TRBD2 might be the D (5 bases). Source: CD4+ or CD8+ T cells sorted from blood, taken in a trial of the OX40 agonist ivuxolimab. The TCR was taken from an adult with an advanced solid tumor such as melanoma, head and neck, liver or kidney cancer. Here the CDR3 reads CASSWGAAAETQYF. DNA for the CDR3: TGCGCCAGCAGCTGGGGAGCGGCTGCAGAGACCCAGTACTTC.